These 6 T cell receptor beta chains share one sample of origin, sequenced in a study of blood T cell repertoires in COVID-19. Using immunoSEQ multiplex PCR, the repertoire was profiled, and TCRdb retains in-frame clones only, with some absent. The table shows roughly 260,000 clones, with 90% to 95% occurring only once. Sequenced sample: PBMCs or T cells enriched from blood (not recorded which). Receptors originate from a human donor in a cohort exposed to, infected with or recovered from COVID-19 (not recorded which). The donor label of this sample is uncertain.

This clone came up once. This rearrangement joins TRBV5-4 to TRBJ1-2, with 10 bases lining up with TRBD1. V shed 0 bases, J shed 7 bases, and the junction held 9 bases outside the gene matches. Germline CDR1 reads SGHNT; CDR2 reads YYREEE (reference sequence). This CDR3 contains 16 residues. The CDR3 here is CASSLDRGQGEGGYTF. CDR3 nucleotide sequence: TGTGCCAGCAGCTTGGACCGCGGACAGGGGGAGGGTGGCTACACCTTC. Full variable domain (missing parts from reference TRBV5-4 and TRBJ1-2): ETGVTQSPTHLIKTRGQQVTLRCSSQSGHNTVSWYQQALGQGPQFIFQYYREEENGRGNFPPRFSGLQFPNYSSELNVNALELDDSALYLCASSLDRGQGEGGYTFGSGTRLTVV.

The chain couples TRBV7-9 to TRBJ1-2, with a possible D match to TRBD1 (6 bases). The CDR3 totals 16 residues. CDR1 is SEHNR, CDR2 FQNEAQ, per germline (reference sequence). Trimming took 1 base from V and 5 from J, leaving 17 bases between them. The chain's CDR3 is CASSLVPDRIRYGYTF. CDR3 sequence (DNA): TGTGCCAGCAGCTTAGTACCCGACAGGATTCGGTATGGCTACACCTTC.

This clone is a singleton in its sample. The rearrangement joins TRBV20-1 to TRBJ2-1; possible D gene TRBD2, 6 bases. The V and J ends lost 2 bases and 10 bases respectively, with 9 bases between them. This CDR3 has 11 amino acids. Germline CDR1 reads DFQATT; CDR2 reads SNEGSKA (reference sequence). This CDR3 is CSARLAREQFF. The CDR3 DNA reads TGCAGTGCTAGACTAGCGAGGGAGCAGTTCTTC.

This clone was seen only once. The chain links TRBV24-1 to TRBJ2-2; 7 bases map to TRBD1. Trimming took 5 bases from V and 0 from J; bases not matched to a gene: 5. CDR3 length: 16 residues. Per germline, CDR1 KGHDR and CDR2 SFDVKD. CDR3 sequence (DNA): TGTGCCACCAGTGGCGGACAGGCCCCGAACACCGGGGAGCTGTTTTTT. Translating it yields CATSGGQAPNTGELFF.

This chain connects TRBV5-1 to TRBJ1-3; 7 nucleotides agree with TRBD1. After removal of 5 bases from V and 4 bases from J, the junction contained 6 bases not matched to a gene. This CDR3 spans 14 amino acids. Germline CDR1 SGHRS, CDR2 YFSETQ. The CDR3 nucleotides read TGCGCCAGCAGTTACACAGGGGAGGGAAACACCATATATTTT. This gives the protein CASSYTGEGNTIYF.

The gene calls are TRBV5-1 and TRBJ1-2; 7 nucleotides line up with TRBD1. CDR1 and CDR2 from the germline V gene are SGHRS and YFSETQ. Losses at the gene ends were 1 base for V and 4 bases for J; bases not matched to a gene: 4. The CDR3 totals 14 residues. The chain's CDR3 is CASSLNRGSYGYTF. The CDR3 nucleotides are TGCGCCAGCAGCTTGAACAGGGGTAGCTATGGCTACACCTTC.